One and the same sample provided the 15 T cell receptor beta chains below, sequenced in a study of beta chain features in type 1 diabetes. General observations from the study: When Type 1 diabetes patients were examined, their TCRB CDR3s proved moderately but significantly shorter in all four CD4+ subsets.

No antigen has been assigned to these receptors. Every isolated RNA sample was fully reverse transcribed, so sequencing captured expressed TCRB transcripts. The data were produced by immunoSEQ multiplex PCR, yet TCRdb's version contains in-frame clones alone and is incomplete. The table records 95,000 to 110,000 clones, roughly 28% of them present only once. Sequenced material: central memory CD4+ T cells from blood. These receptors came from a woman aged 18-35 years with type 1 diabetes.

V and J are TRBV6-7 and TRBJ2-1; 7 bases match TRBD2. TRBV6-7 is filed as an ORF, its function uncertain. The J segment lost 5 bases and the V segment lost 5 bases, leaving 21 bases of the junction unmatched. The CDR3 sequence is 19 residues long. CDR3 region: CASSASDFRLAATDNEQFF. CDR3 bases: TGTGCCAGCAGTGCGTCAGATTTTAGGCTAGCGGCAACAGACAATGAGCAGTTCTTC.

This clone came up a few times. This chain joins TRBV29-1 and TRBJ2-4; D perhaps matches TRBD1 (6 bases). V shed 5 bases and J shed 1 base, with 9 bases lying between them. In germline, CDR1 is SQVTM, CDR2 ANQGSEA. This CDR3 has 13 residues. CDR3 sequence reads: CSVPTGAKNIQYF. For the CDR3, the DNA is TGCAGCGTTCCCACAGGGGCCAAAAACATTCAGTACTTC.

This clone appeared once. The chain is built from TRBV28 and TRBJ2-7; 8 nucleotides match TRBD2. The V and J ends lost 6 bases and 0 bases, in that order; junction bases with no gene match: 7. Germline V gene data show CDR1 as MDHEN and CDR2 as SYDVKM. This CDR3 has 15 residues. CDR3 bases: TGTGCCAGCAGCTCCCCGGGAGGGAACTCCTACGAGCAGTACTTC. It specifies CASSSPGGNSYEQYF.

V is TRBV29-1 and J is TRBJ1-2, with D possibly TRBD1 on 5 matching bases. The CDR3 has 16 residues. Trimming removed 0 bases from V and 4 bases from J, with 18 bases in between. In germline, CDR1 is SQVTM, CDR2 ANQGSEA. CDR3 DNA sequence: TGCAGCGTTGAAGATGGGTCAAGGGGCGTTATCTATGGCTACACCTTC. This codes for CSVEDGSRGVIYGYTF.

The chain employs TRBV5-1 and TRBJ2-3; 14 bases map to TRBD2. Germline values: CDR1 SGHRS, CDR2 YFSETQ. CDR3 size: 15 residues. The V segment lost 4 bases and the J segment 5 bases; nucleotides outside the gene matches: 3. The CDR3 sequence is CASSPGLAGEDTQYF. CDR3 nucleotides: TGCGCCAGCAGCCCGGGACTAGCGGGAGAAGATACGCAGTATTTT.

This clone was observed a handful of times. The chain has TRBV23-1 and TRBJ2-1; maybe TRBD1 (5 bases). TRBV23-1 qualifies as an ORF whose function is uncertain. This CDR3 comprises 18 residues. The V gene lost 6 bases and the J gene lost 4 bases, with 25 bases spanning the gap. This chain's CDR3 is CASSRRGLQIKKYNEQFF. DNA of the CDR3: TGCGCCAGCAGCCGAAGGGGTCTACAAATAAAGAAGTACAATGAGCAGTTCTTC.

CDR3 bases: TGTGCCAGCAGCTCAGGACAGGGGATAGGAGACAATGAGCAGTTCTTC. Encoded protein: CASSSGQGIGDNEQFF. The V and J genes are TRBV7-3 and TRBJ2-1, with 9 bases identical to TRBD1. This CDR3 spans 16 amino acids. Germline V gene data show CDR1 as SGHTA and CDR2 as FQGTGA. Trimming at V came to 4 bases and at J to 5 bases, leaving 9 bases not matched to a gene. The full variable domain, in which reference TRBV7-3 and TRBJ2-1 provide the parts outside the CDR3, is GAGVSQTPSNKVTEKGKYVELRCDPISGHTALYWYRQSLGQGPEFLIYFQGTGAADDSGLPNDRFFAVRPEGSVSTLKIQRTERGDSAVYLCASSSGQGIGDNEQFFGPGTRLTVL.

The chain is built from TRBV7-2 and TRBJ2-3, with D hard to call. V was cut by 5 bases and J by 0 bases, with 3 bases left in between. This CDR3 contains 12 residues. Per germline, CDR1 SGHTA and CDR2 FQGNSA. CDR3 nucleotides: TGTGCCAGCAGCCTGAGCACAGATACGCAGTATTTT. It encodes CASSLSTDTQYF.

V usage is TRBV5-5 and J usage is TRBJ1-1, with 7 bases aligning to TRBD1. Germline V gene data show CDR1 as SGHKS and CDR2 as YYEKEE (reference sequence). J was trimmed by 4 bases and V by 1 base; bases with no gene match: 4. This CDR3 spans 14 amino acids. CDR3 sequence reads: CASSLKSGGTEAFF. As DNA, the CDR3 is TGTGCCAGCAGCTTGAAGTCAGGGGGCACTGAAGCTTTCTTT.

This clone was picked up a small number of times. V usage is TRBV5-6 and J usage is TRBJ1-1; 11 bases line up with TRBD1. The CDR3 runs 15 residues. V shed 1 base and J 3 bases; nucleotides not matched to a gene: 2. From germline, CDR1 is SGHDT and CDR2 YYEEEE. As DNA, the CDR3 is TGTGCCAGCAGCTTGATGGGACAGGGGGACACTGAAGCTTTCTTT. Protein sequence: CASSLMGQGDTEAFF.

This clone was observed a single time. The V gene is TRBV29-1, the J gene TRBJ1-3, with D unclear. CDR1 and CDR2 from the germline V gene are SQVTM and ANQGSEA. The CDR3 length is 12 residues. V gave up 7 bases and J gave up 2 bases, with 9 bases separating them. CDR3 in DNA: TGCAGCGCCGTAAATCCTGGAAACACCATATATTTT. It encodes CSAVNPGNTIYF.

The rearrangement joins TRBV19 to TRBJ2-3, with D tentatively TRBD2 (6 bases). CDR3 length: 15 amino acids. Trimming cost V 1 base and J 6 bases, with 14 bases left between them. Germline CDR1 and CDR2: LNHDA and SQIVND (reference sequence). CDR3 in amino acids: CASSIGAGRTDTQYF. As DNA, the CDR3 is TGTGCCAGTAGTATAGGGGCGGGACGTACGGATACGCAGTATTTT. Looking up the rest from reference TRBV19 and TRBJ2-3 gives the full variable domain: DGGITQSPKYLFRKEGQNVTLSCEQNLNHDAMYWYRQDPGQGLRLIYYSQIVNDFQKGDIAEGYSVSREKKESFPLTVTSAQKNPTAFYLCASSIGAGRTDTQYFGPGTRLTVL.

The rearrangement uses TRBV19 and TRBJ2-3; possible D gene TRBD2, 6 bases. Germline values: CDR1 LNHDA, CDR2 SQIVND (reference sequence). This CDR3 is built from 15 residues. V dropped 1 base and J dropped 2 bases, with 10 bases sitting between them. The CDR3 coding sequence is TGTGCCAGTAGTATAGCGGGAGACCACACAGATACGCAGTATTTT. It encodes CASSIAGDHTDTQYF.

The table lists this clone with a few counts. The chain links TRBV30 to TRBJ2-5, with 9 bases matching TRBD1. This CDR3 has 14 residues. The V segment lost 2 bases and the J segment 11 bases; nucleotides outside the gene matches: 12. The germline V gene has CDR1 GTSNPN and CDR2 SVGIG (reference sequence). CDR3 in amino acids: CAWSPGTGFGEQYF. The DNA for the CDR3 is TGTGCCTGGAGTCCGGGGACAGGGTTCGGGGAGCAGTACTTC.

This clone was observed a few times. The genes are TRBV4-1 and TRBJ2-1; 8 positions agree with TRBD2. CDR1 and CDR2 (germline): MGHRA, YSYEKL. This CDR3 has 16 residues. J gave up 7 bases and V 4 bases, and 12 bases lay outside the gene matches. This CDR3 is CASSPPDGRALNEQFF. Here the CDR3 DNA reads TGCGCCAGCAGCCCCCCGGACGGGAGGGCCTTGAATGAGCAGTTCTTC.